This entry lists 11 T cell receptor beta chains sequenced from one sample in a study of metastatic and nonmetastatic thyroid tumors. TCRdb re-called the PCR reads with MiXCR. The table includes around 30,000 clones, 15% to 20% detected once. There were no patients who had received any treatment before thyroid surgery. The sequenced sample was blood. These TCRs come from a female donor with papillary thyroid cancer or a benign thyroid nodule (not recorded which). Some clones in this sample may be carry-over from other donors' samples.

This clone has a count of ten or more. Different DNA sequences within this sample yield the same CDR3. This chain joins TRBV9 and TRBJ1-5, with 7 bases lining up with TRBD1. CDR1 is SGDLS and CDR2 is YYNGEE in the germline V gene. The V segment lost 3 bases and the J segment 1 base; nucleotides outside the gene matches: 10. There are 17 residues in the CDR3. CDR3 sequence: CASSAMGDSLSNQPQHF. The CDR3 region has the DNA TGTGCCAGCAGCGCGATGGGGGACAGTCTAAGCAATCAGCCCCAGCATTTT.

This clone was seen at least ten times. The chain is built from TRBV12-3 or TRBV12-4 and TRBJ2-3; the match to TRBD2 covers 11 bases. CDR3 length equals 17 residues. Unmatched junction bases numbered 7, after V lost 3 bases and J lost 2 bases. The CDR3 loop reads CASSFPGLAENTDTQYF. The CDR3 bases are TGTGCCAGCAGTTTTCCGGGACTAGCGGAGAACACAGATACGCAGTATTTT.

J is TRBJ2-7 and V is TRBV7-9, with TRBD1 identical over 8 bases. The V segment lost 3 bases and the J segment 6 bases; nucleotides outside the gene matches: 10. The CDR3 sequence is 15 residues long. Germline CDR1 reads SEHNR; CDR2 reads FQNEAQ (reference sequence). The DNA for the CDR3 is TGTGCCAGCAGCTTTCGGACAGGGTACTCCCCCGAGCAGTACTTC. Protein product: CASSFRTGYSPEQYF. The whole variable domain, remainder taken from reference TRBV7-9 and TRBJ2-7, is DTGVSQNPRHKITKRGQNVTFRCDPISEHNRLYWYRQTLGQGPEFLTYFQNEAQLEKSRLLSDRFSAERPKGSFSTLEIQRTEQGDSAMYLCASSFRTGYSPEQYFGPGTRLTVT.

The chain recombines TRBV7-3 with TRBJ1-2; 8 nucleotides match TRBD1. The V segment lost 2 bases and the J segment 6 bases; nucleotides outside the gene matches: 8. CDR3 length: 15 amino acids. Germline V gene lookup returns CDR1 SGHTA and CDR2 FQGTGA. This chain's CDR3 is CASSLERGRGHGYTF. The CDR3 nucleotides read TGTGCCAGCAGCTTAGAGCGCGGCAGGGGGCATGGCTACACCTTC. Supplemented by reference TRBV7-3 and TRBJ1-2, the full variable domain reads GAGVSQTPSNKVTEKGKYVELRCDPISGHTALYWYRQSLGQGPEFLIYFQGTGAADDSGLPNDRFFAVRPEGSVSTLKIQRTERGDSAVYLCASSLERGRGHGYTFGSGTRLTVV.

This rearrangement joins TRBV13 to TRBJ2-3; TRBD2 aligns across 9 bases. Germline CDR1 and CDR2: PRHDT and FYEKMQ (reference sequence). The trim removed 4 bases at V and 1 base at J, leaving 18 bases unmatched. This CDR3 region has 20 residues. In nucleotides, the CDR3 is TGTGCCAGCAGCTGTGGAGACGCATTTAGCGGGAGTTGTCGCACAGATACGCAGTATTTT. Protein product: CASSCGDAFSGSCRTDTQYF.

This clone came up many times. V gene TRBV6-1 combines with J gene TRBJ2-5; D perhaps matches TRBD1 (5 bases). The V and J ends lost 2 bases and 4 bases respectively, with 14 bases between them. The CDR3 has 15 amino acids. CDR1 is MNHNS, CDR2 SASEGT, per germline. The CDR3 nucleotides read TGTGCCAGCAGTGAAAGGGGCCCGGTAGGAGAGACCCAGTACTTC. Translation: CASSERGPVGETQYF.

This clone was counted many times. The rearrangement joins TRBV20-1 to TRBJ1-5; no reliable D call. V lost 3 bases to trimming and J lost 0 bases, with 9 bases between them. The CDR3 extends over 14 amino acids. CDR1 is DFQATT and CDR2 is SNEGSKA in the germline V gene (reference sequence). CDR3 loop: CSASWQYSNQPQHF. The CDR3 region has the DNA TGCAGTGCTAGCTGGCAGTATAGCAATCAGCCCCAGCATTTT.

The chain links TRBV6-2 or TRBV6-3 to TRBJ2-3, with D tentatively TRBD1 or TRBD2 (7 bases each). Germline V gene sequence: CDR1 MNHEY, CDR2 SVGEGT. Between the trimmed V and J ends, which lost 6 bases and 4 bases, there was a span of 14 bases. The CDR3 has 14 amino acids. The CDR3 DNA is TGTGCCAGCAGGCCAGGGGGGGACGCAGATACGCAGTATTTT. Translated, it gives CASRPGGDADTQYF.

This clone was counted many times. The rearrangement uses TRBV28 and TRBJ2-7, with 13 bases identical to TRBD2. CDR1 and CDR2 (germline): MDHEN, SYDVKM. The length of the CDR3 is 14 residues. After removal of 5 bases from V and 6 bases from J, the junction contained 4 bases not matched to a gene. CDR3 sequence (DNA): TGTGCCAGCAGTCCGTGGACTAGCGGGAGCGAGCAGTACTTC. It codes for CASSPWTSGSEQYF.

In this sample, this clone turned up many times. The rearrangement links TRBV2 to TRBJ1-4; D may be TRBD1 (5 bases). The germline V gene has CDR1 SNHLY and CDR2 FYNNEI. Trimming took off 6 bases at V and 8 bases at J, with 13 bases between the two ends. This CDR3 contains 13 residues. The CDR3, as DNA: TGTGCCAGCAGATCGGGAAGGGGCGAAAAACTGTTTTTT. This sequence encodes CASRSGRGEKLFF.

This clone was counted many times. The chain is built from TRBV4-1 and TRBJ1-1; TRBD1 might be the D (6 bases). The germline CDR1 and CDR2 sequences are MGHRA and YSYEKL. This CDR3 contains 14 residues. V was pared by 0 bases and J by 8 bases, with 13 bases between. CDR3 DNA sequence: TGCGCCAGCAGCCAAGATACGGACAGTACCGAAGCTTTCTTT. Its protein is CASSQDTDSTEAFF.